Shown below are 27 T cell receptor beta chains from a single sample sequenced in a study of control samples from healthy donors and cancer patients. Using immunoSEQ multiplex PCR, the repertoire was profiled, and TCRdb retains in-frame clones only, with some absent. The repertoire holds 15,000 or so clones, with 85% to 90% as singletons. The sequenced sample consisted of PBMCs. The receptors derive from a woman aged 70-85 years with colorectal cancer.

This clone was seen a single time. The chain links TRBV11-2 to TRBJ2-7; 9 bases are a match to TRBD1. J was trimmed by 4 bases and V by 6 bases; bases with no gene match: 4. Germline V gene data show CDR1 as SGHAT and CDR2 as FQNNGV. The CDR3 contains 13 residues. The CDR3 sequence is CASSTGQGYEQYF. The CDR3, as DNA: TGTGCCAGCAGTACCGGACAGGGGTACGAGCAGTACTTC.

J is TRBJ2-3 and V is TRBV5-1, with D perhaps TRBD2 (6 bases). Germline V gene sequence: CDR1 SGHRS, CDR2 YFSETQ. This CDR3 is 15 amino acids long. V was pared by 4 bases and J by 0 bases, with 12 bases between. In DNA form, the CDR3 reads TGCGCCAGCAGCCCGGGACTCACTAGCACAGATACGCAGTATTTT. Its protein product is CASSPGLTSTDTQYF.

Here the CDR3 reads CSVNLAGGSEQYF. The CDR3 coding sequence is TGCAGCGTTAACCTAGCGGGAGGGAGCGAGCAGTACTTC. The chain uses TRBV29-1 and TRBJ2-7; 12 bases fit TRBD2. This CDR3 spans 13 amino acids. J was trimmed by 6 bases and V by 5 bases; bases with no gene match: 5. The V gene's germline CDR1 is SQVTM and CDR2 ANQGSEA.

This clone was picked up one time. This sequence joins TRBV7-9 and TRBJ2-1; 13 positions match TRBD2. CDR1 is SEHNR and CDR2 is FQNEAQ in the germline V gene (reference sequence). After removal of 6 bases from V and 5 bases from J, the junction contained 7 bases not matched to a gene. The CDR3 covers 16 residues. This CDR3 is CASSWTSGGVHNEQFF. The CDR3 DNA is TGTGCCAGCAGTTGGACTAGCGGGGGTGTCCACAATGAGCAGTTCTTC.

The sample holds one count of this clone. The chain employs TRBV5-1 and TRBJ2-3, with D uncertain. CDR3 size: 15 residues. CDR1 and CDR2 (germline): SGHRS, YFSETQ. Trimming took off 4 bases at V and 1 base at J, with 13 bases between the two ends. For the CDR3, the DNA is TGCGCCAGCAGCCTGGACCCCCCTCGCACAGATACGCAGTATTTT. Translating it yields CASSLDPPRTDTQYF.

V gene TRBV19 combines with J gene TRBJ1-5; D is unclear. The CDR3 has 14 residues. CDR1 LNHDA and CDR2 SQIVND come from the germline V gene (reference sequence). Trimming cost V 7 bases and J 0 bases, with 10 bases left between them. CDR3 DNA sequence: TGTGCCAGTAATGGGGAGAATAGCAATCAGCCCCAGCATTTT. Protein: CASNGENSNQPQHF.

The chain couples TRBV4-3 to TRBJ1-4; 10 bases line up with TRBD1. V shed 1 base and J 8 bases; nucleotides not matched to a gene: 1. In germline, CDR1 is LGHNA, CDR2 YSLEER. The CDR3 has 14 amino acids. CDR3 DNA sequence: TGCGCCAGCAGCCAAGGGACAGGGGGGGAAAAACTGTTTTTT. This codes for CASSQGTGGEKLFF.

This sequence joins TRBV18 and TRBJ1-6; 10 nucleotides line up with TRBD1. V gave up 6 bases and J gave up 9 bases; unmatched junction bases: 17. Germline V CDR1 and CDR2: KGHSH, LQKENI. The CDR3 length is 18 residues. CDR3 protein: CASSQSPGTGVWVSPLHF. The CDR3 DNA reads as TGTGCCAGCTCCCAAAGTCCCGGGACAGGGGTATGGGTTTCACCCCTCCACTTT. The complete variable domain, with remaining parts taken from reference TRBV18 and TRBJ1-6, reads NAGVMQNPRHLVRRRGQEARLRCSPMKGHSHVYWYRQLPEEGLKFMVYLQKENIIDESGMPKERFSAEFPKEGPSILRIQQVVRGDSAAYFCASSQSPGTGVWVSPLHFGNGTRLTVT.

The rearrangement joins TRBV5-1 to TRBJ2-2; 10 bases agree with TRBD1. The V gene end was trimmed by 3 bases and the J gene end by 1 base; junction bases not matched to a gene: 3. Germline CDR1 SGHRS, CDR2 YFSETQ. CDR3 length equals 16 residues. CDR3 DNA sequence: TGCGCCAGCAGCTCCGGGACAGGGGTGAACACCGGGGAGCTGTTTTTT. Its translation: CASSSGTGVNTGELFF.

V is TRBV5-5 and J is TRBJ1-2; 7 bases fit TRBD1. The CDR3 is 15 amino acids. V lost 3 bases, J lost 2 bases, and 7 bases stayed unmatched. Per the germline V gene, CDR1 is SGHKS and CDR2 is YYEKEE (reference sequence). CDR3 DNA: TGTGCCAGCAGCTCCCTGACAGGGAGGAACTATGGCTACACCTTC. It translates to CASSSLTGRNYGYTF.

This clone was seen a handful of times. The rearrangement links TRBV19 to TRBJ2-5, with 13 bases that match TRBD2. Germline lookup yields CDR1 LNHDA and CDR2 SQIVND (reference sequence). CDR3 length: 16 amino acids. The ends lost 5 bases at V and 1 base at J; junction bases unmatched: 4. CDR3 sequence: CASSSGTSGTQETQYF. Written as DNA, the CDR3 is TGTGCCAGTAGTTCCGGGACTAGCGGGACCCAAGAGACCCAGTACTTC.

This chain joins TRBV6-4 and TRBJ2-1, with D possibly called TRBD1 or TRBD2 (5 bases each). The V end was cut by 6 bases, the J end by 0 bases, with 12 bases between. Germline V CDR1 and CDR2: MRHNA, SNTAGT. The CDR3 is 15 amino acids. CDR3 nucleotide sequence: TGTGCCAGCAGCCCGGGACCAAGCTCCTACAATGAGCAGTTCTTC. Protein product: CASSPGPSSYNEQFF.

This clone was found a few times. The chain couples TRBV5-1 to TRBJ1-6; the D is unclear. V was shortened by 0 bases and J by 7 bases, with 8 bases between the two germline ends. Germline loops: CDR1 SGHRS, CDR2 YFSETQ. This CDR3 has 14 amino acids. The CDR3 loop is CASSLAIGNSPLHF. CDR3 DNA sequence: TGCGCCAGCAGCTTGGCCATAGGGAATTCACCCCTCCACTTT.

The table lists this clone with a few counts. The chain has TRBV5-1 and TRBJ2-2; 8 bases match TRBD1. CDR3 length equals 17 residues. Germline values: CDR1 SGHRS, CDR2 YFSETQ. The V and J ends lost 1 base and 7 bases, in that order; junction bases with no gene match: 12. Here the CDR3 reads CASSLSTWTGPIGELFF. The CDR3, as DNA: TGCGCCAGCAGCTTGTCTACGTGGACAGGGCCTATCGGGGAGCTGTTTTTT.

The V and J genes are TRBV4-1 and TRBJ1-3; no clear D gene. In germline, CDR1 is MGHRA, CDR2 YSYEKL. Trimming left V 3 bases short and J 4 bases short, with 16 bases between. The CDR3 runs to 16 residues. For the CDR3, the DNA is TGCGCCAGCAGCCATAGGATTGGGCTAACCGGAAACACCATATATTTT. This gives the protein CASSHRIGLTGNTIYF.

This rearrangement joins TRBV21-1 to TRBJ2-7; the table's D call TRBD1 went unverified against the DNA. TRBV21-1 is recorded as a pseudogene. The CDR3 is 12 amino acids. As DNA, the CDR3 is TGTGCCAGCAGCATCCAGTTAAAAGAGCAGTACTTC. Translated, it gives CASSIQLKEQYF.

Worth noting for this clone: This CDR3 is also generated by other DNA sequences in the sample. This chain uses TRBV7-9 with TRBJ2-1, with D perhaps matching TRBD1 or TRBD2 (6 bases each). CDR1 is SEHNR and CDR2 is FQNEAQ in the germline V gene (reference sequence). The CDR3 sequence is 12 residues long. The V and J ends lost 1 base and 9 bases respectively, with 7 bases between them. For the CDR3, the DNA is TGTGCCAGCAGCTTAGAGGGGGGTGAGCAGTTCTTC. Amino acids: CASSLEGGEQFF. Full variable domain (outside the CDR3, taken from reference TRBV7-9 and TRBJ2-1): DTGVSQNPRHKITKRGQNVTFRCDPISEHNRLYWYRQTLGQGPEFLTYFQNEAQLEKSRLLSDRFSAERPKGSFSTLEIQRTEQGDSAMYLCASSLEGGEQFFGPGTRLTVL.

The chain links TRBV25-1 to TRBJ1-2; 8 bases fit TRBD1. J gave up 5 bases and V 4 bases, and 6 bases lay outside the gene matches. Germline loops: CDR1 MGHDK, CDR2 SYGVNS. This CDR3 is 14 amino acids long. In nucleotides, the CDR3 is TGTGCCAGCAGTGCACCCGGGACAGGTTATGGCTACACCTTC. Encoded protein: CASSAPGTGYGYTF.

V usage is TRBV3-1 (or the pseudogene TRBV3-2) and J usage is TRBJ1-4; possibly TRBD1 for D (5 bases). Germline V gives CDR1 LGHDT, CDR2 YNNKEL (reference sequence). Deletions cut 3 bases from V and 8 bases from J, with 10 bases between. The CDR3 extends over 13 amino acids. As DNA, the CDR3 is TGTGCCAGCAGCCAGGGGTGGGACGAAAAACTGTTTTTT. Encoded protein: CASSQGWDEKLFF.

This chain uses TRBV6-6 with TRBJ2-1; D is tentatively TRBD1 or TRBD2 (5 bases each). Germline CDR1 MNHNY, CDR2 SVGAGI (reference sequence). This CDR3 is built from 12 residues. Trimming stripped 2 bases from V and 9 bases from J, with 8 bases between. Here the CDR3 reads CASSYEGSEQFF. The CDR3 nucleotides are TGTGCCAGCAGTTACGAGGGGAGTGAGCAGTTCTTC.

The chain couples TRBV5-4 to TRBJ2-7; 7 bases are shared with TRBD2. The CDR3 is made up of 18 amino acids. Germline loops: CDR1 SGHNT, CDR2 YYREEE (reference sequence). V lost 6 bases, J lost 2 bases, and 20 bases stayed unmatched. The CDR3 sequence: CASTFGGDGPRGTYEQYF. CDR3 DNA sequence: TGTGCCAGCACCTTTGGGGGGGACGGACCCCGAGGAACCTACGAGCAGTACTTC.

A single count supports this clone. The genes are TRBV7-9 and TRBJ2-7; weak D call: TRBD2 (5 bases). V was pared by 4 bases and J by 12 bases, with 22 bases between. This CDR3 comprises 14 residues. CDR1 and CDR2 from the germline V gene are SEHNR and FQNEAQ (reference sequence). The DNA of the CDR3 is TGTGCCAGCAGCTCTCCGAGGACTGGGCTACGCCGGTACTTC. This gives the protein CASSSPRTGLRRYF. The variable domain in full, with the rest retrieved from reference TRBV7-9 and TRBJ2-7, is DTGVSQNPRHKITKRGQNVTFRCDPISEHNRLYWYRQTLGQGPEFLTYFQNEAQLEKSRLLSDRFSAERPKGSFSTLEIQRTEQGDSAMYLCASSSPRTGLRRYFGPGTRLTVT.

The chain employs TRBV2 and TRBJ2-3; 9 nucleotides align to TRBD1. Germline CDR1 reads SNHLY; CDR2 reads FYNNEI. The CDR3 length is 15 residues. The ends lost 4 bases at V and 3 bases at J; junction bases unmatched: 5. CDR3 residues: CASSGDRVRTDTQYF. Here the CDR3 DNA reads TGTGCCAGCAGTGGGGACAGGGTGAGAACAGATACGCAGTATTTT.

The chain employs TRBV14 and TRBJ1-1; D gene unclear. Germline V gene lookup returns CDR1 SGHDN and CDR2 FVKESK. There are 15 residues in the CDR3. V lost 2 bases and J lost 0, with 10 bases in between. The CDR3 loop reads CASSQRPVMNTEAFF. Written as DNA, the CDR3 is TGTGCCAGCAGCCAACGGCCAGTTATGAACACTGAAGCTTTCTTT.

The rearrangement uses TRBV7-2 and TRBJ1-2; D remains ambiguous. The CDR3 consists of 16 residues. Germline V gene sequence: CDR1 SGHTA, CDR2 FQGNSA. V lost 4 bases and J 0 bases, leaving 15 bases between the germline ends. The CDR3 sequence: CASSYIAGSANYGYTF. CDR3 sequence (DNA): TGTGCCAGCAGCTACATCGCGGGGAGCGCTAACTATGGCTACACCTTC.

The chain links TRBV3-1 (or the pseudogene TRBV3-2) to TRBJ2-2; D is ambiguous. The CDR3 runs to 13 residues. Trimming left V 1 base short and J 6 bases short, with 6 bases between. Germline-derived CDR1 and CDR2 are LGHDT and YNNKEL (reference sequence). CDR3 sequence (DNA): TGTGCCAGCAGCCAAGTCTCGGCCGGGGAGCTGTTTTTT. Translation: CASSQVSAGELFF.

This chain uses TRBV20-1 with TRBJ2-3; TRBD2 matches at 8 bases. The V gene end was trimmed by 3 bases and the J gene end by 0 bases; junction bases not matched to a gene: 5. The germline gives CDR1 DFQATT, CDR2 SNEGSKA (reference sequence). This CDR3 spans 15 amino acids. The CDR3: CSASPQRGSTDTQYF. The CDR3 DNA reads as TGCAGTGCTAGTCCTCAGCGGGGGAGCACAGATACGCAGTATTTT.